This T cell receptor beta chain was found in a study of blood T cell repertoires in COVID-19. At the level of the study: COVID-19 samples collected from the United States, Italy and Spain covered acute and convalescent phases. PBMCs, B-cell-depleted T cells, or T cells were the source of the cDNA or gDNA that made up the material.

The V end was cut by 1 base, the J end by 3 bases, with 16 bases between. The V gene's germline CDR1 is SGHNT and CDR2 YYREEE (reference sequence). This CDR3 is 17 amino acids long. Individuals drawn from about two dozen US areas were about 18 to 95 years old. Authors' methods: Reference gene primer amplification in the assay estimated nucleated cell counts. Libraries were prepared by immunoSEQ multiplex PCR; TCRdb keeps only in-frame clonotypes and omits some of them. V, J and clone size reflect that table, while D and trimming were determined from the DNA. This sample has fewer than 350,000 clones, with about 83% found just once.

Sample: PBMCs or T cells enriched from blood (not recorded which). This sequence was found in a woman in her 40s who had recovered from COVID-19. This chain joins TRBV5-4 and TRBJ1-4, with a possible D match to TRBD1 (5 bases). CDR3 DNA: TGTGCCAGCAGCTTGTGGGGGGACCCGGGGGCTAATGAAAAACTGTTTTTT. Its translation is CASSLWGDPGANEKLFF.